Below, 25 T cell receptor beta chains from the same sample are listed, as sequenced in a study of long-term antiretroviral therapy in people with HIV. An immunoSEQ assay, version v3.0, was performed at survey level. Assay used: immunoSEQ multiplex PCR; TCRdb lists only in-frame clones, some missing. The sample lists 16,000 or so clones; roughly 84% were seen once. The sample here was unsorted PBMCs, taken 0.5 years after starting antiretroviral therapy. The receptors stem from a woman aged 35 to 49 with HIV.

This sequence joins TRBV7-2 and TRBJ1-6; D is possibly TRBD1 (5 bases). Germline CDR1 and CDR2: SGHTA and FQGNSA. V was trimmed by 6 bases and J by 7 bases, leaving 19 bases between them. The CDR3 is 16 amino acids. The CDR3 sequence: CASRPANPGLNSPLHF. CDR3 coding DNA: TGTGCCAGCAGACCGGCCAATCCGGGACTAAATTCACCCCTCCACTTT.

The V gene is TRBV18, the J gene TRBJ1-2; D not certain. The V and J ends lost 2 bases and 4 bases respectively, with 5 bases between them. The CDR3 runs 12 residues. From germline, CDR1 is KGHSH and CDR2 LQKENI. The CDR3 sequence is CASSPGIYGYTF. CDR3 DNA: TGTGCCAGCTCACCAGGAATCTATGGCTACACCTTC. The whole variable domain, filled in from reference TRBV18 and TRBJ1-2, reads NAGVMQNPRHLVRRRGQEARLRCSPMKGHSHVYWYRQLPEEGLKFMVYLQKENIIDESGMPKERFSAEFPKEGPSILRIQQVVRGDSAAYFCASSPGIYGYTFGSGTRLTVV.

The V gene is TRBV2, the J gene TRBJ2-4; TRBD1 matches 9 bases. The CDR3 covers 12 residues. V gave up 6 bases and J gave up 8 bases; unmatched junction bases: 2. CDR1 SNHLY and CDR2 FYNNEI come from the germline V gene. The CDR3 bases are TGTGCCAGCAGGAGACAGGGGGACATTCAGTACTTC. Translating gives CASRRQGDIQYF.

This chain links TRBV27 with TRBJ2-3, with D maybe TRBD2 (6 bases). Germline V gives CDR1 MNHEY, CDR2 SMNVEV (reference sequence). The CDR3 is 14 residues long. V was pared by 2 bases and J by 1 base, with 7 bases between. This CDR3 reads CASSLRRGTDTQYF. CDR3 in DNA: TGTGCCAGCAGTTTACGGAGGGGCACAGATACGCAGTATTTT.

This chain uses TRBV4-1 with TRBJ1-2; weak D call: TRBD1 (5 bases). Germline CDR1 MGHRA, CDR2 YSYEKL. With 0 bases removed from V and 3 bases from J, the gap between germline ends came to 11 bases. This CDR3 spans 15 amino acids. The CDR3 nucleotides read TGCGCCAGCAGCCAAGATGTCTGGGGACACTATGGCTACACCTTC. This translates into CASSQDVWGHYGYTF.

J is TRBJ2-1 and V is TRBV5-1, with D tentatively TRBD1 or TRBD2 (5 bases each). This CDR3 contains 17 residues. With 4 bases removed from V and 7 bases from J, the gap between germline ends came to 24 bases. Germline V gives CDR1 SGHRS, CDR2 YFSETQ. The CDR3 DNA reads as TGCGCCAGCAGCCAAGGACACGGGGCGAGGGTTGGTAATGAGCAGTTCTTC. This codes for CASSQGHGARVGNEQFF. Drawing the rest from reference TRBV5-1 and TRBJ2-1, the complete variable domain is KAGVTQTPRYLIKTRGQQVTLSCSPISGHRSVSWYQQTPGQGLQFLFEYFSETQRNKGNFPGRFSGRQFSNSRSEMNVSTLELGDSALYLCASSQGHGARVGNEQFFGPGTRLTVL.

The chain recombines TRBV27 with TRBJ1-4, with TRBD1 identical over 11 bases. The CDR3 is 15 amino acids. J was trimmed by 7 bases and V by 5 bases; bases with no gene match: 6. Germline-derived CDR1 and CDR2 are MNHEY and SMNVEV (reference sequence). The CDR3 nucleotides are TGTGCCAGCAGTAACTTCGGACAGGGGGCTGAAAAACTGTTTTTT. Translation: CASSNFGQGAEKLFF.

Here the CDR3 reads CASSSTGNTEAFF. CDR3 coding DNA: TGCGCCAGCAGCTCGACAGGGAACACTGAAGCTTTCTTT. This chain connects TRBV5-1 to TRBJ1-1, with TRBD1 as a possible D gene (6 bases). The germline V gene encodes CDR1 SGHRS and CDR2 YFSETQ. V was shortened by 3 bases and J by 1 base, with 7 bases between the two germline ends. The CDR3 contains 13 residues.

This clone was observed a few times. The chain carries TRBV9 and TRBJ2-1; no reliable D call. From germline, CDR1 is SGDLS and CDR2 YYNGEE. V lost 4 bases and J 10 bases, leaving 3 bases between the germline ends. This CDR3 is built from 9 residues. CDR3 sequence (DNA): TGTGCCAGCAGCCCCGAGCAGTTCTTC. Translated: CASSPEQFF.

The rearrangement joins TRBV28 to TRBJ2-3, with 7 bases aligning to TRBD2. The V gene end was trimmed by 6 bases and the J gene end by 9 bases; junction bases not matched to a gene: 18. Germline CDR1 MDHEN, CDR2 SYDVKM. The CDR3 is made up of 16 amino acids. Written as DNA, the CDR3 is TGTGCCAGCAGCCAGGCCGGGACTACCGGGGTATGGACGCAGTATTTT. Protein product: CASSQAGTTGVWTQYF.

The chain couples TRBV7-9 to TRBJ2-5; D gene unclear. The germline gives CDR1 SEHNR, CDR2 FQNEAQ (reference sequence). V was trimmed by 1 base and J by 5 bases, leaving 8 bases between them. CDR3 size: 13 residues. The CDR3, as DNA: TGTGCCAGCAGCTTAGGATCTGACGAGACCCAGTACTTC. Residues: CASSLGSDETQYF.

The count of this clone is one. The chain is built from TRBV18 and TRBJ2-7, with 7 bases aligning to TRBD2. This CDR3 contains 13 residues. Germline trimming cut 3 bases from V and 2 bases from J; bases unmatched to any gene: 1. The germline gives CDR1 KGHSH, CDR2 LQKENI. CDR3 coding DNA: TGTGCCAGCTCACCTGGGAGGGCCTACGAGCAGTACTTC. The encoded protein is CASSPGRAYEQYF. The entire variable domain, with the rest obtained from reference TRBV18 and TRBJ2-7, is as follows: NAGVMQNPRHLVRRRGQEARLRCSPMKGHSHVYWYRQLPEEGLKFMVYLQKENIIDESGMPKERFSAEFPKEGPSILRIQQVVRGDSAAYFCASSPGRAYEQYFGPGTRLTVT.

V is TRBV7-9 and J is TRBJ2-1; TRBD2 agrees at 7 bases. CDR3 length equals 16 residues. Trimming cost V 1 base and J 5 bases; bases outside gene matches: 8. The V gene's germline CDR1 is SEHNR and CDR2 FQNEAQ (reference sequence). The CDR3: CASSLVGGRSHNEQFF. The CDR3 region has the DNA TGTGCCAGCAGCTTAGTAGGCGGGAGAAGCCACAATGAGCAGTTCTTC.

This CDR3 reads CASSQGTNYGYTF. In nucleotides, the CDR3 is TGTGCCAGCAGCCAGGGGACGAACTATGGCTACACCTTC. The chain is built from TRBV9 and TRBJ1-2; perhaps TRBD1 as D (6 bases). The CDR3 extends over 13 amino acids. Trimming removed 4 bases at V and 2 bases at J, with 9 bases between. Germline loops: CDR1 SGDLS, CDR2 YYNGEE. Complete variable domain (other parts from reference TRBV9 and TRBJ1-2): DSGVTQTPKHLITATGQRVTLRCSPRSGDLSVYWYQQSLDQGLQFLIQYYNGEERAKGNILERFSAQQFPDLHSELNLSSLELGDSALYFCASSQGTNYGYTFGSGTRLTVV.

The CDR3 here is CASSMAGTNYGYTF. The CDR3 nucleotides are TGTGCCAGTAGTATGGCAGGGACTAACTATGGCTACACCTTC. The rearrangement links TRBV19 to TRBJ1-2; a weak D match, TRBD1 (5 bases). This CDR3 spans 14 amino acids. V lost 3 bases to trimming and J lost 0 bases, with 8 bases between them. Germline lookup yields CDR1 LNHDA and CDR2 SQIVND (reference sequence).

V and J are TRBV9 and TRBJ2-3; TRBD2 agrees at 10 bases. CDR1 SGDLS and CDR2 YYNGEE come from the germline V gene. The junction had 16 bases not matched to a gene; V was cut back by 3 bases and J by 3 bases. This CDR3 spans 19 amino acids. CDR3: CASSAPLAGDRDWTDTQYF. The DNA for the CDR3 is TGTGCCAGCAGCGCGCCGCTAGCGGGAGATAGGGATTGGACAGATACGCAGTATTTT. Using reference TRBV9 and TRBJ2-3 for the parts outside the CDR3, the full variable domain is DSGVTQTPKHLITATGQRVTLRCSPRSGDLSVYWYQQSLDQGLQFLIQYYNGEERAKGNILERFSAQQFPDLHSELNLSSLELGDSALYFCASSAPLAGDRDWTDTQYFGPGTRLTVL.

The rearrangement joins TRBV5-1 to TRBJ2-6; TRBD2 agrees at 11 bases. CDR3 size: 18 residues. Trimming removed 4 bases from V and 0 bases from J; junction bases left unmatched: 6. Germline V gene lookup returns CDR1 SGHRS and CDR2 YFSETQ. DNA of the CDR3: TGCGCCAGCAGCACGACTAGCGGGATGATCTCTGGGGCCAACGTCCTGACTTTC. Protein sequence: CASSTTSGMISGANVLTF.

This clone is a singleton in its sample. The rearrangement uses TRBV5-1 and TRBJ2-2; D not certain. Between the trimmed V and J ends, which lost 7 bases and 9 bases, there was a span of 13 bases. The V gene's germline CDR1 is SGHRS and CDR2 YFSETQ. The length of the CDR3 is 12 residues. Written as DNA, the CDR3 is TGCGCCAGCTCTGAGGCGAACCGGGAGCTGTTTTTT. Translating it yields CASSEANRELFF.

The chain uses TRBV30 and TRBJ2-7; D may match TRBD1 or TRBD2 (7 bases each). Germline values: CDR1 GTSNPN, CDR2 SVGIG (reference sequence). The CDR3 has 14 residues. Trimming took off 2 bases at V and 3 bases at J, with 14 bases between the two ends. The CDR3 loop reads CAWSSGTAFYEQYF. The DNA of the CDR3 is TGTGCCTGGAGTAGCGGGACAGCCTTCTACGAGCAGTACTTC.

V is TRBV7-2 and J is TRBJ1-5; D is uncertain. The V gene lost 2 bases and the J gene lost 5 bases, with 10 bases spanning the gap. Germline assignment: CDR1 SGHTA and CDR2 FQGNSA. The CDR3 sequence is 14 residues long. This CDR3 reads CASSLIGNHQPQHF. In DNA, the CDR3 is TGTGCCAGCAGCTTAATTGGCAACCATCAGCCCCAGCATTTT.

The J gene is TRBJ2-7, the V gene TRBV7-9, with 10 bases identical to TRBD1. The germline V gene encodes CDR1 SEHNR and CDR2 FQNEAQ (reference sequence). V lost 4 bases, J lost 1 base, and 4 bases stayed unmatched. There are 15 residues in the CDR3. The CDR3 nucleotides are TGTGCCAGCAGCTCCCCGGGACAGGGGTCCTACGAGCAGTACTTC. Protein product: CASSSPGQGSYEQYF. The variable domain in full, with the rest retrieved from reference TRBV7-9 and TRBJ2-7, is DTGVSQNPRHKITKRGQNVTFRCDPISEHNRLYWYRQTLGQGPEFLTYFQNEAQLEKSRLLSDRFSAERPKGSFSTLEIQRTEQGDSAMYLCASSSPGQGSYEQYFGPGTRLTVT.

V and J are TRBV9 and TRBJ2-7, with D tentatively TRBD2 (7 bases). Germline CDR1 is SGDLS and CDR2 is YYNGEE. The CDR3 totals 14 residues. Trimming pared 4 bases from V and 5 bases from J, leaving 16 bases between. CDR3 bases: TGTGCCAGCAGCATGGGAGTCGGGGGGCACGAGCAGTACTTC. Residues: CASSMGVGGHEQYF.

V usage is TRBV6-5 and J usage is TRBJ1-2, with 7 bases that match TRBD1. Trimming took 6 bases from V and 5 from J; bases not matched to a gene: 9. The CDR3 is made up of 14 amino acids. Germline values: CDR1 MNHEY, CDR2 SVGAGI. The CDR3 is CASSRTLTGYGYTF. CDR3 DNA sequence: TGTGCCAGCAGCCGCACACTGACAGGGTATGGCTACACCTTC.

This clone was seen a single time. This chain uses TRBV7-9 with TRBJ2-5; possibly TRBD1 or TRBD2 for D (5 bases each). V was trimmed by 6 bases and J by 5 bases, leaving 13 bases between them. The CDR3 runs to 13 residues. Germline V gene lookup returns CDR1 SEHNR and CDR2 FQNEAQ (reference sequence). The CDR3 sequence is CASRGVQVETQYF. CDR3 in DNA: TGTGCCAGCAGGGGGGTCCAGGTGGAGACCCAGTACTTC.

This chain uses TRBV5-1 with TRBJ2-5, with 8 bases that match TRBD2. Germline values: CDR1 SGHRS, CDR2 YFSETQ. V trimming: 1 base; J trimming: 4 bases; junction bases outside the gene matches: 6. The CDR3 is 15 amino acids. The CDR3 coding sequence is TGCGCCAGCAGCTTGATAGCGGGATATGGAGAGACCCAGTACTTC. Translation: CASSLIAGYGETQYF.